These 11 T cell receptor beta chains were all obtained from the same sample, sequenced in a study of Graves' ophthalmopathy and Graves' hyperthyroidism. RNA transcripts were the template, and TCR beta CDR3 regions were amplified from them. In the first round, RT-PCR was carried out with HTBI primers, and a multiplex PCR formed the second round. MiXCR, run by TCRdb on the multiplex PCR reads, gives a single entry per CDR3 protein. The top ten clones hold 3% of a sample with some 410,000 distinct CDR3 sequences, under 25% of them seen once. Sample: peripheral blood. The receptor set was obtained from a young woman with stable Graves' hyperthyroidism.

This clonotype was observed at least ten times. The chain's CDR3 is CASTHSGTGFEQYF. The CDR3 DNA reads as TGTGCCAGCACCCACTCCGGGACAGGGTTCGAGCAGTACTTC. The rearrangement joins TRBV6-5 to TRBJ2-7; 9 nucleotides agree with TRBD1. CDR1 and CDR2 from the germline V gene are MNHEY and SVGAGI. This CDR3 spans 14 amino acids. J lost 6 bases, V lost 7 bases, and 10 bases had no gene match.

This clonotype was counted ten times or more. The J gene is TRBJ2-7, the V gene TRBV6-5; possibly TRBD2 for D (6 bases). The V gene's germline CDR1 is MNHEY and CDR2 SVGAGI. This CDR3 region has 14 residues. Trimming took 2 bases from V and 2 from J, leaving 10 bases between them. In DNA, the CDR3 is TGTGCCAGCAGTTACGGCGGGGAAACCTACGAGCAGTACTTC. Translating gives CASSYGGETYEQYF.

This clonotype has only one observation. This sequence joins TRBV18 and TRBJ1-6; possible D gene TRBD1, 5 bases. Per the germline V gene, CDR1 is KGHSH and CDR2 is LQKENI. Trimming took off 2 bases at V and 5 bases at J, with 19 bases between the two ends. The CDR3 is 18 residues long. The CDR3 reads CASSPAPGLGANNSPLHF. The CDR3 region has the DNA TGTGCCAGCTCACCAGCACCCGGACTAGGGGCGAATAATTCACCCCTCCACTTT. Complete variable domain (other parts from reference TRBV18 and TRBJ1-6): NAGVMQNPRHLVRRRGQEARLRCSPMKGHSHVYWYRQLPEEGLKFMVYLQKENIIDESGMPKERFSAEFPKEGPSILRIQQVVRGDSAAYFCASSPAPGLGANNSPLHFGNGTRLTVT.

This clonotype was seen ten or more times. The V and J genes are TRBV20-1 and TRBJ2-3; D perhaps matches TRBD2 (6 bases). Germline loops: CDR1 DFQATT, CDR2 SNEGSKA (reference sequence). The CDR3 sequence is 15 residues long. The V end lost 1 base, the J end lost 0 bases, and 11 bases lay between the germline ends. This CDR3 reads CSARVGGVSTDTQYF. The DNA for the CDR3 is TGCAGTGCTAGAGTGGGCGGGGTGAGCACAGATACGCAGTATTTT.

This clonotype has a handful of counts. The chain couples TRBV6-1 to TRBJ2-5; 8 bases are a match to TRBD2. The CDR3 contains 14 residues. The V segment lost 8 bases and the J segment 7 bases; nucleotides outside the gene matches: 12. Germline-derived CDR1 and CDR2 are MNHNS and SASEGT. The DNA for the CDR3 is TGTGCCAGCGCCGCGGGGGGTACTGTTGGGACCCAGTACTTC. Its translation: CASAAGGTVGTQYF.

This clonotype was seen only once. V usage is TRBV2 and J usage is TRBJ1-5, with 10 bases identical to TRBD1. This CDR3 region has 14 residues. Trimming took 7 bases from V and 6 from J; bases not matched to a gene: 6. Per germline, CDR1 SNHLY and CDR2 FYNNEI. CDR3 sequence: CASTVGQGGQPQHF. The CDR3 DNA reads as TGTGCCAGCACCGTAGGACAGGGGGGTCAGCCCCAGCATTTT.

This clonotype appeared a single time. A clone one base away is much larger, so this may be a read error. In DNA form, the CDR3 reads TGCGCCAGCAGCTTGGCTTGGGGGCGCGGCTATGGCAACACCTTC. The encoded protein is CASSLAWGRGYGNTF. The rearrangement links TRBV5-1 to TRBJ1-2; possible D gene TRBD1, 6 bases. CDR1 is SGHRS, CDR2 YFSETQ, per germline. The CDR3 contains 15 residues. The full variable domain, its missing parts supplied by reference TRBV5-1 and TRBJ1-2, is KAGVTQTPRYLIKTRGQQVTLSCSPISGHRSVSWYQQTPGQGLQFLFEYFSETQRNKGNFPGRFSGRQFSNSRSEMNVSTLELGDSALYLCASSLAWGRGYGNTFGSGTRLTVV.

This clonotype has a count of ten or more. J is TRBJ2-6 and V is TRBV6-5; a possible D gene is TRBD2 (6 bases). CDR1 and CDR2 from the germline V gene are MNHEY and SVGAGI. Trimming left V 8 bases short and J 3 bases short, with 14 bases between. The CDR3 contains 15 residues. CDR3 DNA sequence: TGTGCCAGCGTACTTGGGGGGATTGGGGCCAACGTCCTGACTTTC. As protein: CASVLGGIGANVLTF.

This clonotype was counted at least ten times. The chain has TRBV11-2 and TRBJ2-4; D is unresolved. Germline V gives CDR1 SGHAT, CDR2 FQNNGV. The ends were cut back, 0 bases at V and 0 bases at J, with 9 bases in the middle. CDR3 size: 16 residues. CDR3 region: CASSLEGRLAKNIQYF. The CDR3 nucleotides read TGTGCCAGCAGCTTAGAAGGCAGATTAGCCAAAAACATTCAGTACTTC. The full variable domain, completed using reference TRBV11-2 and TRBJ2-4, is EAGVAQSPRYKIIEKRQSVAFWCNPISGHATLYWYQQILGQGPKLLIQFQNNGVVDDSQLPKDRFSAERLKGVDSTLKIQPAKLEDSAVYLCASSLEGRLAKNIQYFGAGTRLSVL.

This clonotype was counted many times. The chain combines TRBV6-5 with TRBJ1-1; D unclear. There are 14 residues in the CDR3. With 2 bases removed from V and 4 bases from J, the gap between germline ends came to 11 bases. Germline V lookup: CDR1 MNHEY, CDR2 SVGAGI. In DNA, the CDR3 is TGTGCCAGCAGTTACCCCCCTCGCATCACTGAAGCTTTCTTT. Protein product: CASSYPPRITEAFF.

This CDR3 reads CASSFQGGSGTEAFF. In DNA form, the CDR3 reads TGTGCCAGCAGTTTTCAAGGGGGGTCGGGGACTGAAGCTTTCTTT. The chain recombines TRBV27 with TRBJ1-1, with a tentative D call TRBD1 (6 bases). From germline, CDR1 is MNHEY and CDR2 SMNVEV (reference sequence). The CDR3 spans 15 residues. V was trimmed by 3 bases and J by 5 bases, leaving 16 bases between them.